Below, 7 T cell receptor beta chains from the same sample are listed, as sequenced in a study of T cell repertoires in cytomegalovirus infection. TCRdb analysed the reads with MiXCR anew, one entry per CDR3 protein. This sample yields around 320,000 distinct CDR3 sequences, of which more than 9% are seen a single time; around 4.5% belongs to the top ten. The sample consisted of PBMCs. The receptor source for this set is a human donor in good health (CMV status not recorded). Some clones in this sample may be carry-over from other donors' samples.

This clonotype showed up many times. CDR3 residues: CATYHLTRDRALYEQYF. For the CDR3, the DNA is TGTGCCACCTACCATCTCACTCGGGACAGGGCTTTGTACGAGCAGTACTTC. This chain links TRBV7-2 with TRBJ2-7; 9 bases line up with TRBD1. V shed 10 bases, J shed 4 bases, and the junction held 20 bases outside the gene matches. Germline CDR1 and CDR2: SGHTA and FQGNSA. The CDR3 runs to 17 residues.

The chain links TRBV7-2 to TRBJ2-2; no clear D. The V gene lost 5 bases and the J gene lost 7 bases, with 14 bases spanning the gap. This CDR3 region has 14 residues. Per the germline V gene, CDR1 is SGHTA and CDR2 is FQGNSA. CDR3 coding DNA: TGTGCCAGCAGCGCGGACCGGTGGTACGGGGAGCTGTTTTTT. This translates into CASSADRWYGELFF.

The chain couples TRBV2 to TRBJ2-3, with no clear D. The CDR3 covers 15 residues. V lost 6 bases to trimming and J lost 3 bases, with 16 bases between them. The germline V gene has CDR1 SNHLY and CDR2 FYNNEI. The DNA for the CDR3 is TGTGCCAGCAGCGCTGGGGTTATTGTAACAGATACGCAGTATTTT. Its translation: CASSAGVIVTDTQYF.

This clonotype was seen ten or more times. The chain has TRBV7-2 and TRBJ2-3; D is undetermined. Trimming removed 6 bases at V and 5 bases at J, with 9 bases between. Germline V gene data show CDR1 as SGHTA and CDR2 as FQGNSA. The CDR3 is 12 amino acids. CDR3 protein: CASSFPGDTQYF. The CDR3, as DNA: TGTGCCAGCAGTTTCCCTGGAGATACGCAGTATTTT.

This clonotype was detected only a few times. The chain is built from TRBV6-5 and TRBJ2-6; a weak D match, TRBD1 (6 bases). Germline V gene data show CDR1 as MNHEY and CDR2 as SVGAGI. With 0 bases removed from V and 2 bases from J, the gap between germline ends came to 11 bases. The CDR3 runs 17 residues. This CDR3 is CASSYSRGGTGANVLTF. CDR3 coding DNA: TGTGCCAGCAGTTACTCGAGAGGGGGAACTGGGGCCAACGTCCTGACTTTC.

A single count supports this clonotype. One end of the junction does not line up with germline, which may come from a read error. The V and J genes are TRBV5-6 and TRBJ1-2; D is ambiguous. Looked up from germline, CDR1 is SGHDT and CDR2 is YYEEEE. The CDR3 contains 15 residues. CDR3 sequence reads: CASRLVSPQPDGYTF. In DNA form, the CDR3 reads TGTGCCAGCAGATTGGTGAGCCCTCAGCCAGATGGCTACACCTTC.

This chain joins TRBV20-1 and TRBJ1-1; D not resolved. The V end was cut by 5 bases, the J end by 1 base, with 5 bases between. The CDR3 covers 11 residues. Germline lookup yields CDR1 DFQATT and CDR2 SNEGSKA (reference sequence). The CDR3 coding sequence is TGCAGTGCTCCAGGGAACACTGAAGCTTTCTTT. This gives the protein CSAPGNTEAFF.